This is a list of T cell receptor beta chains from one sample in a study. TCRdb reanalysed the 5' RACE reads using MiXCR and keeps one entry per CDR3 protein. In the table there are roughly 8,400 distinct CDR3 sequences, roughly 66% of which are singletons. Source material: tumor-infiltrating memory CD4+ T cells sorted from the breast tumor. Receptors were obtained from a female donor with breast cancer. Both conserved end residues are trimmed from each CDR3.

TRBV5-1,TRBJ2-3,ASSQQLSTDTQY
TRBV20-1,TRBJ2-3,SAREPAGGLDTQY
TRBV3-1,TRBJ2-4,ASSHPGSGVNIQY
TRBV30,TRBJ1-5,AWSGGGWQPQH
TRBV20-1,TRBJ1-1,SAGVTGNTEAF
TRBV7-2,TRBJ1-1,ASSLVGDTTEAF
TRBV20-1,TRBJ2-7,SARDTFYEQY
TRBV7-3,TRBJ1-1,ASSSDPGQGSEAF
TRBV20-1,TRBJ2-7,SAWEGPYEQY
TRBV5-1,TRBJ2-1,ASSLITGGQSSYNEQF
TRBV20-1,TRBJ1-5,SARRQGLNQPQH
TRBV10-2,TRBJ1-1,ASTEFLNTEAF